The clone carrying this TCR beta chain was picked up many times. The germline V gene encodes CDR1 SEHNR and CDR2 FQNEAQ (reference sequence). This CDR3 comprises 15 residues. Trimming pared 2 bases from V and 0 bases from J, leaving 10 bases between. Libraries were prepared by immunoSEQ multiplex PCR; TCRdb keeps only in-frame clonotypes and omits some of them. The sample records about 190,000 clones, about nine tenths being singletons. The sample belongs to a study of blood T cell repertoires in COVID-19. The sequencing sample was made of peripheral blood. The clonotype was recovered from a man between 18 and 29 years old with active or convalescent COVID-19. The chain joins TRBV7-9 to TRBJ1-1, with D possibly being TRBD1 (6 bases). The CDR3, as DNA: TGTGCCAGCAGCTTATCAGGGACATTGAACACTGAAGCTTTCTTT. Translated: CASSLSGTLNTEAFF.